Shown below are 17 T cell receptor beta chains from a single sample sequenced in a study of early T cells in non-severe SARS-CoV-2 infection. TCRdb re-called the 5' RACE reads with MiXCR, one entry per CDR3 protein. Of about 60,000 distinct CDR3 sequences listed, around an eighth are singletons. The sample taken for sequencing was whole blood. Receptor source: an adult who was a healthcare worker with PCR-confirmed SARS-CoV-2 infection or an uninfected control (not recorded which).

This chain connects TRBV6-5 to TRBJ1-2; no definite D call. Trimming took off 5 bases at V and 5 bases at J, with 15 bases between the two ends. There are 14 residues in the CDR3. Germline assignment: CDR1 MNHEY and CDR2 SVGAGI. CDR3 DNA sequence: TGTGCCAGCAGTCCCCGACCAGGCGTTTATGGCTACACCTTC. Translating gives CASSPRPGVYGYTF.

This clonotype has ten or more counts. J is TRBJ2-5 and V is TRBV7-6; D call uncertain. The CDR3 contains 15 residues. Between the trimmed V and J ends, which lost 0 bases and 5 bases, there was a span of 13 bases. Germline V gene lookup returns CDR1 SGHVS and CDR2 FNYEAQ. CDR3 sequence reads: CASSLASLVLETQYF. CDR3 coding DNA: TGTGCCAGCAGCTTAGCGAGCTTGGTTTTGGAGACCCAGTACTTC.

This clonotype was seen many times. J is TRBJ2-1 and V is TRBV4-1; the match to TRBD2 covers 8 bases. Germline V CDR1 and CDR2: MGHRA, YSYEKL. The CDR3 sequence is 15 residues long. Trimming took 4 bases from V and 3 from J; bases not matched to a gene: 5. The DNA for the CDR3 is TGCGCCAGCAGCCTCAGCGGGGGCGACTACAATGAGCAGTTCTTC. It yields the protein CASSLSGGDYNEQFF.

In the case of this clonotype: Germline is not matched at one junction end, which may reflect a read error. V usage is TRBV5-6 and J usage is TRBJ1-5; D is undetermined. The V gene's germline CDR1 is SGHDT and CDR2 YYEEEE. The length of the CDR3 is 12 residues. The DNA for the CDR3 is TGTGCCAGCAGTTTGGGGATTCAGCCCCAGCATTTT. It specifies CASSLGIQPQHF.

In its sample, this clonotype was seen many times. The V gene is TRBV12-3 or TRBV12-4, the J gene TRBJ1-5; the D gene is possibly TRBD1 (5 bases). V was trimmed by 1 base and J by 5 bases, leaving 9 bases between them. The CDR3 length is 14 residues. CDR3 sequence: CASSLDRDHQPQHF. In DNA form, the CDR3 reads TGTGCCAGCAGTTTAGATAGGGACCATCAGCCCCAGCATTTT.

Only a few counts were recorded for this clonotype. The CDR3 here is CASRPDRASEAFF. In DNA, the CDR3 is TGTGCCAGCAGACCGGACAGGGCGTCTGAAGCTTTCTTT. V and J are TRBV2 and TRBJ1-1; TRBD1 aligns across 8 bases. Germline CDR1 reads SNHLY; CDR2 reads FYNNEI. Unmatched junction bases numbered 6, after V lost 6 bases and J lost 6 bases. CDR3 length equals 13 residues.

This sequence joins TRBV12-3 or TRBV12-4 and TRBJ1-5; TRBD1 aligns across 8 bases. The CDR3 totals 18 residues. J was trimmed by 0 bases and V by 2 bases; bases with no gene match: 9. Written as DNA, the CDR3 is TGTGCCAGCAGTTTAAGGACAGGGCGACGGGGTAGCAATCAGCCCCAGCATTTT. This codes for CASSLRTGRRGSNQPQHF.

The rearrangement links TRBV20-1 to TRBJ2-7; TRBD2 agrees at 13 bases. The CDR3 has 16 amino acids. V shed 1 base and J 0 bases; nucleotides not matched to a gene: 3. CDR1 and CDR2 from the germline V gene are DFQATT and SNEGSKA (reference sequence). The CDR3 sequence is CSARGRTSGSSYEQYF. The CDR3 DNA follows: TGCAGTGCTAGAGGTAGGACTAGCGGGAGCTCCTACGAGCAGTACTTC.

This clonotype was counted ten times or more. V is TRBV4-3 and J is TRBJ2-3; D is tentatively TRBD1 or TRBD2 (5 bases each). This CDR3 comprises 13 residues. The V end lost 0 bases, the J end lost 14 bases, and 15 bases lay between the germline ends. Germline CDR1 and CDR2: LGHNA and YSLEER. The CDR3 region is CASSQDWDPARYF. Written as DNA, the CDR3 is TGCGCCAGCAGCCAAGATTGGGACCCTGCGAGGTATTTT.

This clonotype showed up just a few times. J is TRBJ1-1 and V is TRBV29-1; no reliable D call. Germline V gene sequence: CDR1 SQVTM, CDR2 ANQGSEA. This CDR3 spans 10 amino acids. Trimming pared 8 bases from V and 4 bases from J, leaving 8 bases between. The CDR3 is CSPFLTEAFF. In DNA, the CDR3 is TGCAGCCCCTTCCTCACTGAAGCTTTCTTT.

This clonotype was counted many times. The chain recombines TRBV5-1 with TRBJ2-1; 7 positions match TRBD1. The CDR3 sequence is 14 residues long. In germline, CDR1 is SGHRS, CDR2 YFSETQ. The V gene end was trimmed by 6 bases and the J gene end by 2 bases; junction bases not matched to a gene: 5. The CDR3 DNA follows: TGCGCCAGCAAGACAGGGAATACCTACAATGAGCAGTTCTTC. Its translation: CASKTGNTYNEQFF.

This clonotype was counted between two and nine times. The chain links TRBV5-1 to TRBJ1-6; maybe TRBD1 (5 bases). CDR3 length: 14 amino acids. Per germline, CDR1 SGHRS and CDR2 YFSETQ. The ends were cut back, 0 bases at V and 9 bases at J, with 10 bases in the middle. The CDR3 is CASSLDGGSSPLHF. DNA of the CDR3: TGCGCCAGCAGCTTGGATGGGGGGTCTTCACCCCTCCACTTT.

The rearrangement links TRBV19 to TRBJ2-1; D is unresolved. CDR3 size: 11 residues. Germline CDR1 LNHDA, CDR2 SQIVND (reference sequence). V gave up 1 base and J gave up 14 bases, with 9 bases separating them. CDR3 in amino acids: CASSIGPKEFF. The CDR3 nucleotides are TGTGCCAGTAGTATAGGCCCGAAGGAGTTCTTC.

CDR3 sequence (DNA): TGTGCCAGCAGTTTTGGGGTTGGCACTGAAGCTTTCTTT. This encodes CASSFGVGTEAFF. V gene TRBV27 combines with J gene TRBJ1-1; no clear D. Germline V lookup: CDR1 MNHEY, CDR2 SMNVEV (reference sequence). The CDR3 is 13 residues long. V lost 3 bases to trimming and J lost 4 bases, with 9 bases between them.

V gene TRBV7-9 combines with J gene TRBJ2-3; a possible D gene is TRBD2 (6 bases). The CDR3 extends over 19 amino acids. Between the trimmed V and J ends, which lost 6 bases and 0 bases, there was a span of 25 bases. Germline V lookup: CDR1 SEHNR, CDR2 FQNEAQ (reference sequence). Written as DNA, the CDR3 is TGTGCCAGCAGACCCCTTGGGGGAGGATCGATGCCTAGCACAGATACGCAGTATTTT. Its protein product is CASRPLGGGSMPSTDTQYF.

This clonotype was seen ten or more times. J is TRBJ2-1 and V is TRBV11-2; the D is unclear. The CDR3 spans 14 residues. CDR1 and CDR2 from the germline V gene are SGHAT and FQNNGV. V lost 4 bases, J lost 7 bases, and 14 bases lay in between. The CDR3 sequence is CASSSKIQLNEQFF. CDR3 DNA sequence: TGTGCCAGCAGCTCAAAAATACAGCTGAATGAGCAGTTCTTC. The whole variable domain, remainder taken from reference TRBV11-2 and TRBJ2-1, is EAGVAQSPRYKIIEKRQSVAFWCNPISGHATLYWYQQILGQGPKLLIQFQNNGVVDDSQLPKDRFSAERLKGVDSTLKIQPAKLEDSAVYLCASSSKIQLNEQFFGPGTRLTVL.

The chain recombines TRBV5-1 with TRBJ2-2; no clear D gene. The CDR3 loop spans 14 amino acids. Trimming took 1 base from V and 1 from J, leaving 5 bases between them. Germline values: CDR1 SGHRS, CDR2 YFSETQ. The CDR3 DNA reads as TGCGCCAGCAGCTTGAAGCAGAACACCGGGGAGCTGTTTTTT. It encodes CASSLKQNTGELFF.